One and the same sample provided the 9 T cell receptor beta chains below, sequenced in a study of cytomegalovirus exposure and HLA in healthy donors (dated by TCRdb to between 2016 and 2019). The library was generated by the immunoSEQ multiplex PCR assay. For the multiplex PCR, a mixture combining 60 forward primers for TCR Vbeta segments and 13 reverse primers for TCR Jbeta segments was used. The table was pulled from immuneACCESS by TCRdb, which kept in-frame rearrangements only. Such tables lose some clones; where checked, under half of the loss comes from unresolved V genes, and the rest has no known cause. Recorded for this sample are roughly 150,000 clones; 70% to 75% of them occurred a single time. The ten biggest clones cover roughly 4.5% of the sample. The sample taken for sequencing was PBMCs. The source is a man between 18 and 35 years old in good health and CMV-seropositive.

The chain couples TRBV27 to TRBJ1-2, with TRBD1 matching over 8 bases. The CDR3 spans 14 residues. Trimming cost V 5 bases and J 4 bases; bases outside gene matches: 6. Looked up from germline, CDR1 is MNHEY and CDR2 is SMNVEV (reference sequence). CDR3 in amino acids: CASSRGQEIYGYTF. For the CDR3, the DNA is TGTGCCAGCAGTAGGGGACAGGAGATCTATGGCTACACCTTC.

A few counts support this clone. The chain links TRBV30 to TRBJ2-3; TRBD1 matches at 9 bases. The germline CDR1 and CDR2 sequences are GTSNPN and SVGIG (reference sequence). The CDR3 length is 14 residues. The trim removed 4 bases at V and 4 bases at J, leaving 6 bases unmatched. The CDR3 region is CAWTGTGSPDTQYF. CDR3 nucleotide sequence: TGTGCCTGGACCGGGACAGGGAGTCCAGATACGCAGTATTTT.

V usage is TRBV21-1 and J usage is TRBJ2-7; whether TRBD1, the table's D call, matches the DNA was not checked. TRBV21-1 constitutes a pseudogene. This CDR3 is built from 17 residues. In nucleotides, the CDR3 is TGTGCCAGCAGCTCACGGGACCGGGACAGGGGACACTACGAGCAGTACGTC. The encoded protein is CASSSRDRDRGHYEQYV.

This chain uses TRBV29-1 with TRBJ2-3, with D uncertain. With 7 bases removed from V and 0 bases from J, the gap between germline ends came to 11 bases. The CDR3 is 13 amino acids. CDR1 and CDR2 (germline): SQVTM, ANQGSEA. Here the CDR3 DNA reads TGCAGCGCCACTTATACTAGCACAGATACGCAGTATTTT. Its protein product is CSATYTSTDTQYF.

CDR3 coding DNA: TGCGCCAGCAGCTTGGCGGGTCGGAGGGAGCTGTTTTTT. Residues: CASSLAGRRELFF. J is TRBJ2-2 and V is TRBV5-1, with D unresolved. Trimming pared 0 bases from V and 9 bases from J, leaving 9 bases between. Looked up from germline, CDR1 is SGHRS and CDR2 is YFSETQ. This CDR3 is 13 amino acids long.

This clone turned up a few times. The chain employs TRBV7-3 and TRBJ1-5; D is possibly TRBD1 (5 bases). Trimming left V 1 base short and J 6 bases short, with 13 bases between. The germline V gene has CDR1 SGHTA and CDR2 FQGTGA. The CDR3 totals 15 residues. CDR3 in amino acids: CASSLSGGQGQPQHF. The CDR3 bases are TGTGCCAGCAGCTTAAGCGGGGGTCAGGGTCAGCCCCAGCATTTT.

The V call is TRBV6-6, the J call TRBJ2-5; no clear D. V was pared by 2 bases and J by 2 bases, with 6 bases between. The CDR3 length is 13 residues. CDR1 is MNHNY and CDR2 is SVGAGI in the germline V gene (reference sequence). As DNA, the CDR3 is TGTGCCAGCAGTTACCGGTCTCAAGAGACCCAGTACTTC. This codes for CASSYRSQETQYF.

The V and J genes are TRBV2 and TRBJ1-5; D not certain. The CDR3 runs 14 residues. Between the trimmed V and J ends, which lost 6 bases and 0 bases, there was a span of 9 bases. Germline CDR1 reads SNHLY; CDR2 reads FYNNEI. CDR3 amino acids: CASRGTDSNQPQHF. The DNA of the CDR3 is TGTGCCAGCAGAGGTACAGATAGCAATCAGCCCCAGCATTTT.

The J gene is TRBJ2-1, the V gene TRBV5-1; 13 positions match TRBD2. V shed 4 bases and J 4 bases; nucleotides not matched to a gene: 5. Germline V gene sequence: CDR1 SGHRS, CDR2 YFSETQ. The CDR3 is 16 residues long. The CDR3 DNA follows: TGCGCCAGCAGCAGACGGACTAGCGGGGGTTACAATGAGCAGTTCTTC. This gives the protein CASSRRTSGGYNEQFF.